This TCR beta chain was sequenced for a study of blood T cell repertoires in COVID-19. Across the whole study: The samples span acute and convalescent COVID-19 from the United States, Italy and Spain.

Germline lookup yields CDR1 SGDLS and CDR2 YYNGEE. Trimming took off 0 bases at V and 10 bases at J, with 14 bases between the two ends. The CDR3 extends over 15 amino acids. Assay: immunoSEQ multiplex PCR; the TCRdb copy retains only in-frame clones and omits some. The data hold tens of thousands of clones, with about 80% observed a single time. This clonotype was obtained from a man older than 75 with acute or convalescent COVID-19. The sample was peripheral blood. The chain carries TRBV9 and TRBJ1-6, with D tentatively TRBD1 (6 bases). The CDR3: CASSVDQGFKSPLHF. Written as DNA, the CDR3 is TGTGCCAGCAGCGTAGATCAGGGGTTCAAATCACCCCTCCACTTT.